The next 25 T cell receptor beta chains were all read from a single sample in a study of PD-1 blockade in mismatch repair-deficient tumors. The method was immunoSEQ multiplex PCR; TCRdb's version includes in-frame clones alone and lacks a portion of them. The sample yields 100,000 or so clones, 70% to 85% seen once. The source was peripheral blood, collected roughly 36 weeks after starting pembrolizumab. Source of these receptors: an adult with mismatch repair-deficient cancer.

The chain recombines TRBV6-4 with TRBJ2-2; D possibly matches TRBD1 or TRBD2 (5 bases each). This CDR3 contains 13 residues. Germline V CDR1 and CDR2: MRHNA, SNTAGT. V was shortened by 3 bases and J by 3 bases, with 5 bases between the two germline ends. The CDR3 DNA is TGTGCCAGCAGTGAGGGGGACACCGGGGAGCTGTTTTTT. Its translation is CASSEGDTGELFF.

V and J are TRBV7-6 and TRBJ2-5; the match to TRBD1 covers 7 bases. The junction had 2 bases not matched to a gene; V was cut back by 3 bases and J by 4 bases. Germline CDR1 is SGHVS and CDR2 is FNYEAQ. The CDR3 runs 13 residues. The CDR3 nucleotides read TGTGCCAGCAGCTTTCACAGGGGAGAGACCCAGTACTTC. Its translation is CASSFHRGETQYF.

The CDR3 sequence: CASTTSRYNEQFF. CDR3 DNA sequence: TGTGCCAGTACGACTAGCAGGTACAATGAGCAGTTCTTC. The chain couples TRBV19 to TRBJ2-1; 7 nucleotides align to TRBD2. Unmatched junction bases numbered 4, after V lost 7 bases and J lost 4 bases. Germline V gives CDR1 LNHDA, CDR2 SQIVND (reference sequence). The CDR3 is made up of 13 amino acids.

This clone has just a few counts. This chain connects TRBV6-5 to TRBJ1-2, with TRBD1 as a possible D gene (5 bases). V shed 6 bases and J shed 6 bases, with 20 bases lying between them. The CDR3 covers 15 residues. The germline CDR1 and CDR2 sequences are MNHEY and SVGAGI. The CDR3 is CASRADLGRADGYTF. The CDR3 region has the DNA TGTGCCAGCAGGGCGGACTTGGGCAGGGCCGATGGCTACACCTTC.

This chain uses TRBV27 with TRBJ2-7; 13 bases agree with TRBD2. The junction had 18 bases not matched to a gene; V was cut back by 11 bases and J by 2 bases. Germline V gene sequence: CDR1 MNHEY, CDR2 SMNVEV (reference sequence). The CDR3 is 18 amino acids. In nucleotides, the CDR3 is TGTGCCTCCAAGGGACTAGCGGGGTTAGATACCTTAACCTACGAGCAGTACTTC. It encodes CASKGLAGLDTLTYEQYF.

The chain links TRBV18 to TRBJ2-7; D is undetermined. Trimming took 2 bases from V and 0 from J, leaving 5 bases between them. The length of the CDR3 is 13 residues. CDR1 is KGHSH, CDR2 LQKENI, per germline. Written as DNA, the CDR3 is TGTGCCAGCTCACCAGGGGTCTCCTACGAGCAGTACTTC. Protein product: CASSPGVSYEQYF.

This chain links TRBV6-1 with TRBJ1-4, with 8 bases aligning to TRBD1. Germline CDR1 and CDR2: MNHNS and SASEGT. The CDR3 extends over 15 amino acids. The V segment lost 6 bases and the J segment 3 bases; nucleotides outside the gene matches: 6. CDR3: CASSAGQGANEKLFF. In DNA, the CDR3 is TGTGCCAGCAGCGCAGGACAGGGAGCTAATGAAAAACTGTTTTTT.

A note on this clone: This CDR3 is also generated by other DNA sequences in the sample. The V gene is TRBV7-9, the J gene TRBJ2-7; TRBD1 aligns across 9 bases. V was clipped by 1 base and J by 2 bases; unmatched bases: 0. CDR3 length: 14 residues. Per germline, CDR1 SEHNR and CDR2 FQNEAQ (reference sequence). CDR3 loop: CASSLGTGAYEQYF. CDR3 in DNA: TGTGCCAGCAGCTTAGGGACAGGGGCCTACGAGCAGTACTTC.

J is TRBJ2-7 and V is TRBV5-6; D remains ambiguous. CDR3 length: 13 residues. Germline values: CDR1 SGHDT, CDR2 YYEEEE. V lost 0 bases and J 2 bases, leaving 6 bases between the germline ends. CDR3 bases: TGTGCCAGCAGCTTGGGGAATGCCTACGAGCAGTACTTC. Protein sequence: CASSLGNAYEQYF.

The chain combines TRBV7-9 with TRBJ1-4; possibly TRBD1 for D (6 bases). Per the germline V gene, CDR1 is SEHNR and CDR2 is FQNEAQ (reference sequence). Trimming stripped 5 bases from V and 5 bases from J, with 12 bases between. The CDR3 is 14 amino acids. The CDR3: CASSPWTENEKLFF. CDR3 DNA sequence: TGTGCCAGCAGCCCCTGGACAGAAAATGAAAAACTGTTTTTT.

The chain joins TRBV27 to TRBJ2-5, with 7 bases aligning to TRBD1. This CDR3 has 14 residues. With 7 bases clipped from V and 1 base from J, the junction kept 6 bases outside the gene matches. Germline V lookup: CDR1 MNHEY, CDR2 SMNVEV (reference sequence). Written as DNA, the CDR3 is TGTGCCAGCAAAATAGACAGGGCCCAAGAGACCCAGTACTTC. It specifies CASKIDRAQETQYF.

The chain joins TRBV14 to TRBJ1-2; 8 nucleotides match TRBD1. This CDR3 has 15 amino acids. Germline V gene sequence: CDR1 SGHDN, CDR2 FVKESK. The V segment lost 6 bases and the J segment 7 bases; nucleotides outside the gene matches: 13. The CDR3 sequence is CASSPFTGQETGYTF. In nucleotides, the CDR3 is TGTGCCAGCAGTCCCTTTACGGGACAGGAGACTGGCTACACCTTC.

A single count supports this clone. The chain uses TRBV1 and TRBJ2-5. TRBV1 is assigned pseudogene status. This CDR3 is 14 amino acids long. CDR3 nucleotides: TGCACCAGCAGCCAAGATGGTCGTCAAGAGACCCAGTACTTC. Residues: CTSSQDGRQETQYF.

This chain uses TRBV9 with TRBJ1-5, with 7 bases that match TRBD1. Losses at the gene ends were 4 bases for V and 9 bases for J; bases not matched to a gene: 16. Germline V lookup: CDR1 SGDLS, CDR2 YYNGEE. This CDR3 has 16 residues. CDR3 sequence reads: CASSSPGTAERGPQHF. The CDR3 nucleotides are TGTGCCAGCAGCTCTCCCGGGACAGCGGAGAGAGGGCCCCAGCATTTT.

This clone turned up a few times. The genes are TRBV7-2 and TRBJ1-2; D is unclear. Trimming took off 5 bases at V and 4 bases at J, with 8 bases between the two ends. This CDR3 is 12 amino acids long. Germline lookup yields CDR1 SGHTA and CDR2 FQGNSA. The CDR3 loop reads CASSTSGYGYTF. DNA of the CDR3: TGTGCCAGCAGCACCTCAGGCTATGGCTACACCTTC.

The chain couples TRBV9 to TRBJ1-4; the match to TRBD1 covers 8 bases. From germline, CDR1 is SGDLS and CDR2 YYNGEE. This CDR3 is 14 amino acids long. V was pared by 0 bases and J by 7 bases, with 2 bases of the junction left unmatched. CDR3 loop: CASSVDRGSEKLFF. CDR3 in DNA: TGTGCCAGCAGCGTAGACAGGGGGAGTGAAAAACTGTTTTTT.

About this clone itself: Other nucleotide sequences from this sample produce the same CDR3. The CDR3 DNA is TGTGCCAGCCGAAGACAGGGGGGCAATCAGCCCCAGCATTTT. This translates into CASRRQGGNQPQHF. The chain joins TRBV2 to TRBJ1-5; TRBD1 matches 9 bases. CDR1 and CDR2 from the germline V gene are SNHLY and FYNNEI. Germline trimming cut 8 bases from V and 2 bases from J; bases unmatched to any gene: 4. The CDR3 is made up of 14 amino acids.

The chain has TRBV21-1 and TRBJ2-1. TRBV21-1 is a pseudogene segment. There are 14 residues in the CDR3. The CDR3 here is CASRRRQGVDEQFF. CDR3 nucleotide sequence: TGTGCCAGCCGGAGGAGGCAGGGAGTAGATGAGCAGTTCTTC.

The chain uses TRBV27 and TRBJ1-2; the D gene is possibly TRBD1 (6 bases). There are 15 residues in the CDR3. Germline V gene data show CDR1 as MNHEY and CDR2 as SMNVEV (reference sequence). The germline V and J ends were trimmed by 5 bases and 2 bases, with 15 bases remaining between them. The CDR3 DNA reads as TGTGCCAGCAGTCAAAGCCGGGACAAGAACTATGGCTACACCTTC. Translation gives CASSQSRDKNYGYTF.

The rearrangement links TRBV7-9 to TRBJ2-7; 7 bases line up with TRBD1. J lost 5 bases, V lost 5 bases, and 6 bases had no gene match. This CDR3 spans 13 amino acids. Germline CDR1 is SEHNR and CDR2 is FQNEAQ (reference sequence). CDR3 in amino acids: CASSLGGSHEQYF. CDR3 in DNA: TGTGCCAGCAGCCTAGGGGGCTCGCACGAGCAGTACTTC.

This chain connects TRBV9 to TRBJ1-4; no clear D gene. Germline V gene lookup returns CDR1 SGDLS and CDR2 YYNGEE. The CDR3 contains 15 residues. Trimming left V 0 bases short and J 0 bases short, with 6 bases between. The CDR3 nucleotides are TGTGCCAGCAGCGTAGGGGCATCAACTAATGAAAAACTGTTTTTT. Protein product: CASSVGASTNEKLFF.

The gene calls are TRBV5-1 and TRBJ1-2; 7 nucleotides match TRBD1. The CDR3 totals 13 residues. CDR1 and CDR2 from the germline V gene are SGHRS and YFSETQ. V gave up 2 bases and J gave up 8 bases; unmatched junction bases: 6. The CDR3 nucleotides are TGCGCCAGCAGCTTACAACAGGGGTACGGCTACACCTTC. It specifies CASSLQQGYGYTF. The full variable domain, completed using reference TRBV5-1 and TRBJ1-2, is KAGVTQTPRYLIKTRGQQVTLSCSPISGHRSVSWYQQTPGQGLQFLFEYFSETQRNKGNFPGRFSGRQFSNSRSEMNVSTLELGDSALYLCASSLQQGYGYTFGSGTRLTVV.

The chain links TRBV7-2 to TRBJ1-5, with a possible D match to TRBD1 (5 bases). Trimming cost V 4 bases and J 0 bases, with 16 bases left between them. The CDR3 contains 17 residues. The V gene's germline CDR1 is SGHTA and CDR2 FQGNSA. CDR3 protein: CASSSRGAPDSNQPQHF. CDR3 nucleotides: TGTGCCAGCAGCTCCCGTGGGGCCCCGGATAGCAATCAGCCCCAGCATTTT.

By share, this clone counts as medium-sized. V is TRBV5-4 and J is TRBJ1-2, with TRBD1 matching 8 bases. The germline gives CDR1 SGHNT, CDR2 YYREEE (reference sequence). V shed 0 bases, J shed 5 bases, and the junction held 3 bases outside the gene matches. The CDR3 contains 14 residues. The CDR3 DNA sequence: TGTGCCAGCAGCTTGGACAGGGGGGCTTATGGCTACACCTTC. Residues: CASSLDRGAYGYTF.

V gene TRBV5-4 combines with J gene TRBJ2-2; maybe TRBD2 (5 bases). CDR1 is SGHNT, CDR2 YYREEE, per germline (reference sequence). Trimming removed 2 bases at V and 2 bases at J, with 13 bases between. CDR3 length: 16 residues. The CDR3 nucleotides are TGTGCCAGCAGCTTCGGGAAAGCTAAAAACACCGGGGAGCTGTTTTTT. Translating it yields CASSFGKAKNTGELFF.